A single sample is the source of the 25 T cell receptor beta chains below, sequenced in a study of blood T cell repertoires in COVID-19 (dated by TCRdb to about 2020). Library generation was performed with the immunoSEQ multiplex PCR assay. Drawn from immuneACCESS, this table holds only the in-frame rearrangements with V and J called that TCRdb kept. Clones are partly lost; checked studies trace under half to an unresolved V gene and leave the rest unexplained. The sample table lists some 14,000 clones, around four fifths of them with a count of one. The top ten clones comprise over 15% of the sample. The source material was peripheral blood. The source is a man in his forties or fifties with active or convalescent COVID-19.

The chain links TRBV20-1 to TRBJ2-5; D perhaps matches TRBD2 (6 bases). The CDR3 is 11 residues long. The germline V gene encodes CDR1 DFQATT and CDR2 SNEGSKA (reference sequence). The ends were cut back, 5 bases at V and 4 bases at J, with 8 bases in the middle. The CDR3 DNA is TGCAGTGCTCTGGGAGGAGAGACCCAGTACTTC. It encodes CSALGGETQYF.

This sequence joins TRBV11-2 and TRBJ2-5; the D is unclear. Per germline, CDR1 SGHAT and CDR2 FQNNGV. V lost 2 bases and J 4 bases, leaving 11 bases between the germline ends. This CDR3 has 14 residues. The CDR3 here is CASSLNSGLETQYF. CDR3 DNA: TGTGCCAGCAGCTTAAACTCTGGTCTAGAGACCCAGTACTTC.

This sequence joins TRBV5-1 and TRBJ2-2, with 8 nucleotides matching TRBD2. This CDR3 has 17 amino acids. CDR1 SGHRS and CDR2 YFSETQ come from the germline V gene. The trim removed 1 base at V and 4 bases at J, leaving 9 bases unmatched. The CDR3 coding sequence is TGCGCCAGCAGCTTGAGGGAAGCGGGGGCCGGCACCGGGGAGCTGTTTTTT. The encoded protein is CASSLREAGAGTGELFF. The entire variable domain, with the rest obtained from reference TRBV5-1 and TRBJ2-2, is as follows: KAGVTQTPRYLIKTRGQQVTLSCSPISGHRSVSWYQQTPGQGLQFLFEYFSETQRNKGNFPGRFSGRQFSNSRSEMNVSTLELGDSALYLCASSLREAGAGTGELFFGEGSRLTVL.

This chain joins TRBV7-9 and TRBJ1-2; a possible D gene is TRBD1 (5 bases). V lost 0 bases, J lost 6 bases, and 14 bases lay in between. The CDR3 runs 15 residues. Germline V gene data show CDR1 as SEHNR and CDR2 as FQNEAQ (reference sequence). This chain's CDR3 is CASSLARQGQDGYTF. The CDR3 nucleotides read TGTGCCAGCAGCTTAGCGCGGCAGGGCCAGGATGGCTACACCTTC.

This clone was detected a few times. This chain joins TRBV9 and TRBJ2-1; no clear D gene. V dropped 0 bases and J dropped 3 bases, with 4 bases sitting between them. Looked up from germline, CDR1 is SGDLS and CDR2 is YYNGEE. This CDR3 comprises 13 residues. The CDR3 bases are TGTGCCAGCAGCGTAGATCACTACAATGAGCAGTTCTTC. It specifies CASSVDHYNEQFF.

This clone has more than one count but fewer than ten. The chain is built from TRBV12-3 or TRBV12-4 and TRBJ2-1; maybe TRBD1 (5 bases). The V and J ends lost 4 bases and 9 bases respectively, with 7 bases between them. The CDR3 is 11 amino acids. The CDR3 region is CASSSRAEQFF. CDR3 in DNA: TGTGCCAGCAGTTCCAGGGCTGAGCAGTTCTTC.

The chain uses TRBV5-5 and TRBJ1-5; D is undetermined. Trimming removed 0 bases from V and 0 bases from J, with 7 bases in between. This CDR3 has 15 residues. CDR1 SGHKS and CDR2 YYEKEE come from the germline V gene (reference sequence). In nucleotides, the CDR3 is TGTGCCAGCAGCTTGGCTATCAATAGCAATCAGCCCCAGCATTTT. Protein product: CASSLAINSNQPQHF.

V gene TRBV4-1 combines with J gene TRBJ1-3; D gene ambiguous. Germline CDR1 MGHRA, CDR2 YSYEKL. The CDR3 contains 15 residues. The V end was cut by 1 base, the J end by 8 bases, with 15 bases between. This chain's CDR3 is CASSQVRQLRDTIYF. Here the CDR3 DNA reads TGCGCCAGCAGCCAAGTACGCCAACTAAGAGACACCATATATTTT.

This chain connects TRBV27 to TRBJ2-3; D unresolved. V lost 5 bases and J lost 6, with 15 bases in between. This CDR3 has 14 amino acids. From germline, CDR1 is MNHEY and CDR2 SMNVEV (reference sequence). CDR3 protein: CASSPRRPGDTQYF. CDR3 sequence (DNA): TGTGCCAGCAGTCCGCGGCGGCCCGGGGATACGCAGTATTTT.

This clone occurred a few times. V is TRBV12-3 or TRBV12-4 and J is TRBJ2-5; maybe TRBD2 (6 bases). Trimming took 5 bases from V and 5 from J, leaving 12 bases between them. The CDR3 contains 13 residues. CDR3 sequence: CASSRGGGETQYF. The CDR3 nucleotides read TGTGCCAGCAGTAGAGGCGGAGGGGAGACCCAGTACTTC.

This chain links TRBV7-8 with TRBJ1-5; the D is unclear. V was cut by 2 bases and J by 2 bases, with 10 bases left in between. The CDR3 is made up of 15 amino acids. CDR1 and CDR2 from the germline V gene are SGHVS and FQNEAQ. DNA for the CDR3: TGTGCCAGCAGCTTATTTTATATTGGCAATCAGCCCCAGCATTTT. Protein: CASSLFYIGNQPQHF.

The rearrangement links TRBV5-5 to TRBJ2-5; D may be TRBD2 (6 bases). The V end lost 1 base, the J end lost 4 bases, and 14 bases lay between the germline ends. The V gene's germline CDR1 is SGHKS and CDR2 YYEKEE (reference sequence). The CDR3 has 15 amino acids. The CDR3 nucleotides are TGTGCCAGCAGCTTGACGGGGGTGGTCATAGAGACCCAGTACTTC. Amino acids: CASSLTGVVIETQYF.

The V and J genes are TRBV18 and TRBJ2-2, with 9 positions matching TRBD1. Germline CDR1 is KGHSH and CDR2 is LQKENI. The CDR3 spans 17 residues. The V gene end was trimmed by 3 bases and the J gene end by 4 bases; junction bases not matched to a gene: 9. CDR3 DNA sequence: TGTGCCAGCTCACCTAACTACAGGGGGCGCGTCACCGGGGAGCTGTTTTTT. Amino acid sequence: CASSPNYRGRVTGELFF.

The J gene is TRBJ1-5, the V gene TRBV11-2, with TRBD1 identical over 7 bases. This CDR3 is 14 amino acids long. Germline lookup yields CDR1 SGHAT and CDR2 FQNNGV. Trimming removed 5 bases from V and 4 bases from J; junction bases left unmatched: 5. The CDR3 reads CASSPGTANQPQHF. The CDR3 coding sequence is TGTGCCAGCAGCCCCGGGACAGCAAATCAGCCCCAGCATTTT.

J is TRBJ2-1 and V is TRBV11-2; 7 bases map to TRBD1. V trimming: 3 bases; J trimming: 6 bases; junction bases outside the gene matches: 14. In germline, CDR1 is SGHAT, CDR2 FQNNGV. The CDR3 sequence is 17 residues long. CDR3 sequence: CASSFRSTTGQRNEQFF. CDR3 bases: TGTGCCAGCAGCTTCAGGTCCACGACAGGGCAACGCAATGAGCAGTTCTTC.

V gene TRBV19 combines with J gene TRBJ1-2; the D is unclear. This CDR3 is 12 amino acids long. Deletions cut 8 bases from V and 4 bases from J, with 11 bases between. Germline loops: CDR1 LNHDA, CDR2 SQIVND (reference sequence). CDR3 sequence: CASVDSFYGYTF. The CDR3, as DNA: TGTGCCAGTGTTGACTCCTTCTATGGCTACACCTTC.

V is TRBV10-1 and J is TRBJ2-5, with D unresolved. Germline V CDR1 and CDR2: WNHNN, SYGVQD (reference sequence). V was shortened by 3 bases and J by 5 bases, with 7 bases between the two germline ends. The CDR3 loop spans 12 amino acids. The CDR3 nucleotides read TGCGCCAGCAGTGAAACCGGGGAGACCCAGTACTTC. Its protein product is CASSETGETQYF.

The V call is TRBV6-5, the J call TRBJ2-3, with 8 bases lining up with TRBD2. Per germline, CDR1 MNHEY and CDR2 SVGAGI. Trimming took 7 bases from V and 4 from J; bases not matched to a gene: 10. The CDR3 sequence is 15 residues long. In nucleotides, the CDR3 is TGTGCCAGCACCCCGGTAGCGGGGAGCCCAGATACGCAGTATTTT. Protein: CASTPVAGSPDTQYF.

V is TRBV28 and J is TRBJ1-4; TRBD1 is a possible D gene (5 bases). Germline CDR1 and CDR2: MDHEN and SYDVKM. There are 14 residues in the CDR3. V lost 7 bases and J lost 10, with 19 bases in between. The CDR3 is CASITYRTGGKLFF. As DNA, the CDR3 is TGTGCCAGCATCACCTACCGGACGGGGGGAAAACTGTTTTTT. Combining the CDR3 with reference TRBV28 and TRBJ1-4 gives the whole variable domain DVKVTQSSRYLVKRTGEKVFLECVQDMDHENMFWYRQDPGLGLRLIYFSYDVKMKEKGDIPEGYSVSREKKERFSLILESASTNQTSMYLCASITYRTGGKLFFGSGTQLSVL.

CDR3 amino acids: CASSVVPDLNEKLFF. The CDR3 nucleotides are TGTGCCAGCAGCGTAGTTCCAGATCTTAATGAAAAACTGTTTTTT. The chain is built from TRBV9 and TRBJ1-4; D uncertain. CDR3 length: 15 residues. The germline gives CDR1 SGDLS, CDR2 YYNGEE. Trimming took 0 bases from V and 4 from J, leaving 10 bases between them.

The V call is TRBV11-2, the J call TRBJ1-5; tentative D call: TRBD1 (6 bases). V was clipped by 2 bases and J by 1 base, with 9 bases between them. Per the germline V gene, CDR1 is SGHAT and CDR2 is FQNNGV. This CDR3 region has 15 residues. In DNA, the CDR3 is TGTGCCAGCAGCTTATATAGGGGGAGCAATCAGCCCCAGCATTTT. Translating it yields CASSLYRGSNQPQHF.

The table lists this clone with a count of one. The V and J genes are TRBV19 and TRBJ1-4; D is undetermined. Trimming took 3 bases from V and 0 from J, leaving 5 bases between them. There are 14 residues in the CDR3. Looked up from germline, CDR1 is LNHDA and CDR2 is SQIVND (reference sequence). This CDR3 reads CASSITATNEKLFF. The DNA for the CDR3 is TGTGCCAGTAGTATCACTGCAACTAATGAAAAACTGTTTTTT.

The chain links TRBV23-1 to TRBJ2-5; TRBD2 matches at 10 bases. TRBV23-1 is filed as an ORF, its function uncertain. The CDR3 consists of 17 residues. The V and J ends lost 0 bases and 1 base, in that order; junction bases with no gene match: 5. Written as DNA, the CDR3 is TGCGCCAGCAGTCAATCTAAGTCTAGCGGGGGCCAAGAGACCCAGTACTTC. This gives the protein CASSQSKSSGGQETQYF.

The V gene is TRBV28, the J gene TRBJ2-7, with 10 bases lining up with TRBD2. CDR1 and CDR2 from the germline V gene are MDHEN and SYDVKM. The CDR3 is made up of 16 amino acids. The junction had 5 bases not matched to a gene; V was cut back by 3 bases and J by 0 bases. Written as DNA, the CDR3 is TGTGCCAGCAGTTTCCCGAGCGGGGGGGCCTCCTACGAGCAGTACTTC. This encodes CASSFPSGGASYEQYF.

The V and J genes are TRBV10-3 and TRBJ2-7; possibly TRBD1 for D (8 bases). This CDR3 region has 16 residues. CDR1 ENHRY and CDR2 SYGVKD come from the germline V gene. The germline V and J ends were trimmed by 6 bases and 5 bases, with 23 bases remaining between them. The CDR3 nucleotides read TGTGCCATCAGGGAGGGGGGGACAGGCCCTAGGGACGAGCAGTACTTC. This gives the protein CAIREGGTGPRDEQYF.